Listed here is a single T cell receptor beta chain. The data were obtained in a study of blood T cell repertoires in COVID-19. Background on the study: Acute and convalescent COVID-19 samples came from the United States, Italy and Spain. Sources were T cells, B-cell-depleted T cells, or PBMCs; the material itself was cDNA or gDNA.

In the authors' workflow: Amplified reference gene primers provided the basis for estimating nucleated cell counts. Clones were sequenced by immunoSEQ multiplex PCR, and TCRdb holds only the in-frame ones, with some missing. The V and J calls and the clone size are those of that table, but D and trimming were determined from the DNA. The table has some 65,000 clones, 80% to 95% seen once; the top ten hold about 3.1%. CDR3 length: 13 amino acids. Trimming cost V 4 bases and J 6 bases, with 12 bases left between them. CDR1 is SNHLY and CDR2 is FYNNEI in the germline V gene. Source material: peripheral blood. The genes are TRBV2 and TRBJ1-2; no firm D call. The receptor comes from a man in his 70s with active COVID-19. DNA for the CDR3: TGTGCCAGCAGTGGTGAGATGGGCGATGGCTACACCTTC. Protein product: CASSGEMGDGYTF.